The 8 T cell receptor beta chains listed next were all sequenced from one sample in a study of T cell responses to AZD1222 COVID-19 vaccine. Assay: immunoSEQ multiplex PCR; the TCRdb copy retains only in-frame clones and omits some. The sample consists of some 150,000 clones, approximately 90% of them appearing once. The sequenced sample was peripheral blood, obtained on day 0 of AZD1222 vaccination. These receptors were obtained from an adult in good health.

On this clone: The CDR3 ends on some other residue instead of the conserved phenylalanine or tryptophan, so this is likely a read error. No DNA is shown, since the ends of the CDR3 on it are uncertain; the CDR3 is the one TCRdb lists. The CDR3 reads CAWSATGTASY. The chain joins TRBV30 to TRBJ1-2; TRBD1 is taken as the D call from the table, unchecked against the DNA. The germline gives CDR1 GTSNPN, CDR2 SVGIG (reference sequence). The CDR3 is 11 amino acids in total, end residues counted.

The genes are TRBV19 and TRBJ2-5; D possibly matches TRBD1 or TRBD2 (5 bases each). Germline V gene data show CDR1 as LNHDA and CDR2 as SQIVND (reference sequence). V lost 3 bases, J lost 5 bases, and 16 bases lay in between. The CDR3 totals 15 residues. CDR3 loop: CASSMRGVSRETQYF. CDR3 sequence (DNA): TGTGCCAGTAGTATGAGGGGTGTCAGCAGGGAGACCCAGTACTTC.

The chain employs TRBV24-1 and TRBJ2-7, with 9 bases aligning to TRBD1. Germline V gene data show CDR1 as KGHDR and CDR2 as SFDVKD. The ends lost 4 bases at V and 6 bases at J; junction bases unmatched: 6. This CDR3 spans 14 amino acids. CDR3: CATSEGGQGREQYF. CDR3 nucleotide sequence: TGTGCCACCAGTGAGGGGGGACAGGGCCGCGAGCAGTACTTC.

The chain employs TRBV7-9 and TRBJ1-2; possible D gene TRBD1, 5 bases. CDR1 and CDR2 (germline): SEHNR, FQNEAQ (reference sequence). CDR3 length equals 13 residues. V was trimmed by 0 bases and J by 8 bases, leaving 10 bases between them. The CDR3 coding sequence is TGTGCCAGCAGCTTAGCGCCAGGGAACGGCTACACCTTC. Encoded protein: CASSLAPGNGYTF.

The chain links TRBV7-9 to TRBJ2-2; D may be TRBD2 (5 bases). Germline V CDR1 and CDR2: SEHNR, FQNEAQ (reference sequence). The V end was cut by 7 bases, the J end by 6 bases, with 9 bases between. The CDR3 covers 12 residues. The CDR3 DNA follows: TGTGCCAGCAAAGACGGGGCCGGGGAGCTGTTTTTT. Amino acid sequence: CASKDGAGELFF.

The chain links TRBV4-3 to TRBJ2-1, with 7 bases lining up with TRBD2. This CDR3 region has 16 residues. Germline V lookup: CDR1 LGHNA, CDR2 YSLEER. Germline trimming cut 0 bases from V and 4 bases from J; bases unmatched to any gene: 6. The CDR3 is CASSQDSSGPYNEQFF. CDR3 DNA sequence: TGCGCCAGCAGCCAAGATAGTAGCGGGCCTTACAATGAGCAGTTCTTC.

The V and J genes are TRBV6-5 and TRBJ1-2; 8 positions agree with TRBD1. Trimming at V came to 8 bases and at J to 7 bases, leaving 3 bases not matched to a gene. CDR3 length: 11 residues. CDR1 and CDR2 from the germline V gene are MNHEY and SVGAGI. CDR3 DNA: TGTGCCAGCTCGCAGGGGGCTGGCTACACCTTC. Its translation: CASSQGAGYTF.

The V call is TRBV2, the J call TRBJ2-6; no reliable D call. The germline V and J ends were trimmed by 1 base and 4 bases, with 11 bases remaining between them. The CDR3 totals 16 residues. Germline V gene sequence: CDR1 SNHLY, CDR2 FYNNEI. CDR3 DNA sequence: TGTGCCAGCAGTGAAGAGGAACCCACCGGGGCCAACGTCCTGACTTTC. It is translated as CASSEEEPTGANVLTF.